What follows is one T cell receptor beta chain and its context. Clones were read by immunoSEQ multiplex PCR, and TCRdb kept only the in-frame ones, dropping some. The profile shows some 100,000 clones, around 88% of them singletons. This record comes from a study of control samples from healthy donors and cancer patients. Sequenced material: blood. The TCR comes from a man aged 30 to 45 in good health.

The CDR3: CASSFYSGGAFHEQFF. The CDR3 nucleotides are TGTGCCAGCAGCTTCTATAGCGGGGGGGCCTTTCATGAGCAGTTCTTC. V gene TRBV5-6 combines with J gene TRBJ2-1, with TRBD2 identical over 11 bases. CDR1 and CDR2 (germline): SGHDT, YYEEEE. The CDR3 is 16 amino acids. The J segment lost 8 bases and the V segment lost 2 bases, leaving 9 bases of the junction unmatched.